This T cell receptor (beta chain) was found in a study of shared clonotypes between healthy human individuals. V was cut by 2 bases and J by 4 bases, with 11 bases left in between. CDR1 is MNHNS, CDR2 SASEGT, per germline. CDR3 length equals 14 residues. Across several immunoSEQ plates, the genomic DNA of each subset was split evenly. The protocol was immunoSEQ multiplex PCR, while the TCRdb copy is restricted to in-frame clones and leaves out a portion. The data show 950,000 to 1,100,000 clones, more than 60% seen once. This chain connects TRBV6-1 to TRBJ1-1; D might be TRBD1 (6 bases). The clonotype comes from a man between 18 and 35 years old in good health. The sequenced sample consisted of memory CD4+ T cells sorted from blood. Subset in this sample: CD45RA-negative fraction. The CDR3 DNA sequence: TGTGCCAGCAGTGAAAGGGGGAGAATCACTGAAGCTTTCTTT. This translates into CASSERGRITEAFF.